This record covers a single T cell receptor (beta chain). Since a much larger clone is just one base distant, this may be a read error. CDR3 size: 13 residues. Germline-derived CDR1 and CDR2 are SQVTM and ANQGSEA. The data were taken from a study of identical twins. TCRdb fed the 5' RACE reads into MiXCR, producing one record per CDR3 protein. Here the sample spans 1,800,000 or so distinct CDR3 sequences, around 33% being singletons. This receptor was taken from a newborn girl in good health. The chain combines TRBV29-1 with TRBJ2-7; D assignment may be TRBD1 or TRBD2 (6 bases each). Judging by the DNA end, TRBJ2-4 fits better; the J call may be wrong. The specimen sequenced was cord blood. Written as DNA, the CDR3 is TGCAGCGTTGTAGGGGGGCCCAGGAACATTCAGTACTTC. Encoded protein: CSVVGGPRNIQYF.